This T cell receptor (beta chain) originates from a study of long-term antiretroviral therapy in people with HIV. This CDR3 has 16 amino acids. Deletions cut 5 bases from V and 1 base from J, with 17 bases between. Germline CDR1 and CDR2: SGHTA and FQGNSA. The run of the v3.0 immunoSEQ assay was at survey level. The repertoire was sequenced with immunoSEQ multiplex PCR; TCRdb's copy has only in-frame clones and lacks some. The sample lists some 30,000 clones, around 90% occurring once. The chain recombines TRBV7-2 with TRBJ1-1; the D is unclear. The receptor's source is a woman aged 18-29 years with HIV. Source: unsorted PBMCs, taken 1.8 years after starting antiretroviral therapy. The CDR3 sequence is CASSPRRRSGNTEAFF. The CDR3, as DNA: TGTGCCAGCAGCCCACGCCGCAGATCGGGGAACACTGAAGCTTTCTTT.